The 27 T cell receptor beta chains below come from one sample, sequenced in a study of beta chain features in type 1 diabetes. Reverse transcription of all isolated RNA meant that expressed TCRB transcripts were sequenced. Repertoires were generated with immunoSEQ multiplex PCR, while TCRdb's copy carries only in-frame clones and drops some. The table shows some 99,000 clones, with almost 40% occurring only once. The sequencing sample was made of stem cell memory CD4+ T cells from blood. These receptors were collected from a woman between 18 and 29 years old in good health.

This clone was seen only a few times. The chain is built from TRBV28 and TRBJ2-3; 7 bases line up with TRBD2. This CDR3 has 16 residues. V was pared by 5 bases and J by 3 bases, with 11 bases of the junction left unmatched. Per the germline V gene, CDR1 is MDHEN and CDR2 is SYDVKM. The DNA of the CDR3 is TGTGCCAGCAGTCTCTATCTAGCGGAAGGAACAGATACGCAGTATTTT. Translated: CASSLYLAEGTDTQYF.

The chain uses TRBV29-1 and TRBJ2-1; 7 bases are shared with TRBD1. The germline CDR1 and CDR2 sequences are SQVTM and ANQGSEA. After removal of 8 bases from V and 1 base from J, the junction contained 5 bases not matched to a gene. This CDR3 is built from 13 residues. CDR3 sequence (DNA): TGCAGCTCAAGACAGGGTTCCTACAATGAGCAGTTCTTC. Amino acid sequence: CSSRQGSYNEQFF.

This clone has more than one count but fewer than ten. The CDR3 region is CASSLLGLVDQETQYF. CDR3 sequence (DNA): TGTGCCAGCAGTTTACTGGGACTAGTAGATCAAGAGACCCAGTACTTC. The chain employs TRBV28 and TRBJ2-5; 8 bases align to TRBD2. Germline values: CDR1 MDHEN, CDR2 SYDVKM. V gave up 2 bases and J gave up 2 bases; unmatched junction bases: 7. This CDR3 comprises 16 residues.

This clone was observed a handful of times. The rearrangement links TRBV7-3 to TRBJ1-2; D is possibly TRBD1 (5 bases). Looked up from germline, CDR1 is SGHTA and CDR2 is FQGTGA. V lost 5 bases to trimming and J lost 8 bases, with 15 bases between them. The CDR3 has 13 residues. DNA for the CDR3: TGTGCCAGCAGCCCTGGGACTGGTCGGGGCTACACCTTC. It encodes CASSPGTGRGYTF.

This sequence joins TRBV5-1 and TRBJ2-7; TRBD2 matches at 11 bases. The V gene end was trimmed by 2 bases and the J gene end by 6 bases; junction bases not matched to a gene: 7. The germline CDR1 and CDR2 sequences are SGHRS and YFSETQ. The CDR3 extends over 15 amino acids. The chain's CDR3 is CASSFLTSGSGEQYF. The CDR3, as DNA: TGCGCCAGCAGCTTCTTAACTAGCGGGAGCGGCGAGCAGTACTTC.

This sequence joins TRBV2 and TRBJ2-1; perhaps TRBD2 as D (5 bases). This CDR3 contains 11 residues. Looked up from germline, CDR1 is SNHLY and CDR2 is FYNNEI. The V and J ends lost 10 bases and 2 bases respectively, with 6 bases between them. CDR3 sequence reads: CATRAYNEQFF. CDR3 nucleotide sequence: TGTGCCACGCGGGCCTACAATGAGCAGTTCTTC.

V gene TRBV7-2 combines with J gene TRBJ2-2; D might be TRBD1 (5 bases). The CDR3 length is 18 residues. The germline CDR1 and CDR2 sequences are SGHTA and FQGNSA. V was trimmed by 6 bases and J by 8 bases, leaving 28 bases between them. The CDR3 is CASRPFDSLSHRLGELFF. For the CDR3, the DNA is TGTGCCAGCAGACCCTTTGACAGTCTATCACACCGGTTAGGGGAGCTGTTTTTT. The variable domain in full, completed from reference TRBV7-2 and TRBJ2-2, reads GAGVSQSPSNKVTEKGKDVELRCDPISGHTALYWYRQSLGQGLEFLIYFQGNSAPDKSGLPSDRFSAERTGGSVSTLTIQRTQQEDSAVYLCASRPFDSLSHRLGELFFGEGSRLTVL.

The rearrangement joins TRBV4-3 to TRBJ2-3; 7 bases fit TRBD1. The CDR3 sequence is 14 residues long. Germline assignment: CDR1 LGHNA and CDR2 YSLEER. V shed 2 bases and J 5 bases; nucleotides not matched to a gene: 4. CDR3 sequence: CASSQRGLGDTQYF. CDR3 coding DNA: TGCGCCAGCAGCCAAAGGGGGCTCGGAGATACGCAGTATTTT.

The chain links TRBV6-5 to TRBJ1-5, with D possibly matching TRBD1 (5 bases). The germline V gene has CDR1 MNHEY and CDR2 SVGAGI. The germline V and J ends were trimmed by 3 bases and 7 bases, with 13 bases remaining between them. The CDR3 contains 14 residues. CDR3: CASSYIPGGQPQHF. The CDR3 bases are TGTGCCAGCAGTTATATTCCGGGGGGACAGCCCCAGCATTTT.

This rearrangement joins TRBV7-9 to TRBJ1-2, with D possibly matching TRBD1 (5 bases). The CDR3 is 12 amino acids. Germline loops: CDR1 SEHNR, CDR2 FQNEAQ (reference sequence). Trimming shortened V by 5 bases and J by 6 bases, and 10 bases separated the two germline ends. Here the CDR3 DNA reads TGTGCCAGCAGCGAACAGGTCCATGGCTACACCTTC. Translation: CASSEQVHGYTF.

CDR3 nucleotides: TGTGCCAGTAGTAGAAGTCTTTTGAGAGAGACCCAGTACTTC. It codes for CASSRSLLRETQYF. The V call is TRBV19, the J call TRBJ2-5; D call uncertain. In germline, CDR1 is LNHDA, CDR2 SQIVND (reference sequence). The CDR3 sequence is 14 residues long. V was trimmed by 4 bases and J by 4 bases, leaving 13 bases between them.

This clone showed up just a few times. The chain has TRBV4-2 and TRBJ1-4, with TRBD1 matching 10 bases. Germline V gene data show CDR1 as LGHNA and CDR2 as YNFKEQ. Unmatched junction bases numbered 3, after V lost 5 bases and J lost 6 bases. The CDR3 is 14 amino acids. CDR3 residues: CASSRTGGDEKLFF. CDR3 DNA sequence: TGTGCCAGCAGCAGGACAGGGGGAGATGAAAAACTGTTTTTT.

CDR3 sequence: CASSLSPGGNTIYF. CDR3 coding DNA: TGTGCCAGCAGCTTATCACCCGGTGGAAACACCATATATTTT. The rearrangement uses TRBV7-2 and TRBJ1-3; D call uncertain. The CDR3 length is 14 residues. Germline CDR1 reads SGHTA; CDR2 reads FQGNSA. With 2 bases removed from V and 3 bases from J, the gap between germline ends came to 8 bases.

This chain uses TRBV4-2 with TRBJ2-5; D ambiguous. The DNA matches TRBJ2-7 better at its end, which makes the J call doubtful. The germline V gene has CDR1 LGHNA and CDR2 YNFKEQ. The CDR3 contains 12 residues. DNA for the CDR3: TGTGCCAGCAGCCAATCACCTTACGAGCAGTACTTC. Translated, it gives CASSQSPYEQYF.

The chain uses TRBV25-1 and TRBJ2-3, with 8 bases matching TRBD2. Germline V gene lookup returns CDR1 MGHDK and CDR2 SYGVNS. CDR3 length equals 14 residues. With V trimmed by 5 bases and J by 1 base, 2 bases remained unmatched. As DNA, the CDR3 is TGTGCCAGCAGTACTAGCGGACGCACAGATACGCAGTATTTT. This sequence encodes CASSTSGRTDTQYF.

This clone turned up a few times. The CDR3 DNA sequence: TGTGCCAGCAGCAAAGGCTGGCGGGAGAGGTGTTACGAGCAGTACTTC. It encodes CASSKGWRERCYEQYF. The genes are TRBV21-1 and TRBJ2-7; the table's TRBD2 call for D was not verified on the DNA. TRBV21-1 is marked as a pseudogene. The CDR3 sequence is 16 residues long.

This clone was found once. The chain couples TRBV6-5 to TRBJ2-4; perhaps TRBD1 as D (5 bases). The CDR3 consists of 14 residues. Germline assignment: CDR1 MNHEY and CDR2 SVGAGI. V lost 5 bases and J 8 bases, leaving 16 bases between the germline ends. The CDR3 region has the DNA TGTGCCAGCAGTGAAGGGGCCTCTTGGGACATTCAGTACTTC. Encoded protein: CASSEGASWDIQYF.

This clone was seen only a few times. The V gene is TRBV2, the J gene TRBJ2-5; 7 bases line up with TRBD1. With 8 bases clipped from V and 4 bases from J, the junction kept 7 bases outside the gene matches. The CDR3 is made up of 13 amino acids. Germline-derived CDR1 and CDR2 are SNHLY and FYNNEI. CDR3 residues: CASGDRAGETQYF. In DNA form, the CDR3 reads TGTGCCAGCGGAGACAGGGCCGGAGAGACCCAGTACTTC.

This clone was seen a few times. The chain recombines TRBV7-8 with TRBJ2-1; 10 nucleotides agree with TRBD1. The CDR3 is 20 amino acids. Germline CDR1 is SGHVS and CDR2 is FQNEAQ. V lost 4 bases to trimming and J lost 0 bases; unmatched junction nucleotides: 15. The CDR3 reads CASSSFPGTGALFSYNEQFF. The CDR3 coding sequence is TGTGCCAGCAGCTCATTTCCCGGGACAGGGGCCCTCTTCTCCTACAATGAGCAGTTCTTC.

This clone appeared once. The chain recombines TRBV5-1 with TRBJ1-1; perhaps TRBD1 as D (6 bases). V dropped 4 bases and J dropped 1 base, with 14 bases sitting between them. CDR1 and CDR2 (germline): SGHRS, YFSETQ. CDR3 length: 15 amino acids. CDR3 residues: CASSRLGQTNTEAFF. CDR3 sequence (DNA): TGCGCCAGCAGCCGGCTGGGACAAACGAACACTGAAGCTTTCTTT.

V usage is TRBV5-1 and J usage is TRBJ2-1; D remains ambiguous. This CDR3 is built from 13 residues. Deletions cut 7 bases from V and 7 bases from J, with 15 bases between. The germline CDR1 and CDR2 sequences are SGHRS and YFSETQ. The CDR3 loop is CASPYRVRNEQFF. DNA of the CDR3: TGCGCCAGCCCGTACCGGGTAAGGAATGAGCAGTTCTTC.

This clone occurred a few times. The chain has TRBV7-9 and TRBJ2-1; 9 nucleotides agree with TRBD2. The CDR3 is made up of 17 amino acids. Germline trimming cut 5 bases from V and 6 bases from J; bases unmatched to any gene: 14. The germline V gene encodes CDR1 SEHNR and CDR2 FQNEAQ (reference sequence). For the CDR3, the DNA is TGTGCCAGCAGCCCTAGGCGGCTAGCGGGAAGCGGCAATGAGCAGTTCTTC. This sequence encodes CASSPRRLAGSGNEQFF.

Only a few counts were recorded for this clone. V gene TRBV7-2 combines with J gene TRBJ2-1; weak D call: TRBD2 (6 bases). Trimming took off 1 base at V and 10 bases at J, with 11 bases between the two ends. The CDR3 has 13 residues. The germline V gene has CDR1 SGHTA and CDR2 FQGNSA. In DNA, the CDR3 is TGTGCCAGCAGCTTAGGGGGAGGCGGGGAGCAGTTCTTC. This codes for CASSLGGGGEQFF.

The V call is TRBV5-5, the J call TRBJ2-7, with D perhaps TRBD1 (6 bases). Germline V lookup: CDR1 SGHKS, CDR2 YYEKEE (reference sequence). This CDR3 region has 14 residues. Trimming took off 1 base at V and 2 bases at J, with 10 bases between the two ends. The DNA of the CDR3 is TGTGCCAGCAGCTTGCTAAGGGGGACCTACGAGCAGTACTTC. It yields the protein CASSLLRGTYEQYF.

The genes are TRBV18 and TRBJ2-7; D is perhaps TRBD1 (5 bases). The V gene lost 0 bases and the J gene lost 2 bases, with 17 bases spanning the gap. The CDR3 runs 17 residues. CDR1 is KGHSH, CDR2 LQKENI, per germline. The chain's CDR3 is CASSPPNSRQSTYEQYF. CDR3 sequence (DNA): TGTGCCAGCTCACCACCTAACTCTCGACAGTCCACCTACGAGCAGTACTTC. Filled out from reference TRBV18 and TRBJ2-7, the complete variable domain reads NAGVMQNPRHLVRRRGQEARLRCSPMKGHSHVYWYRQLPEEGLKFMVYLQKENIIDESGMPKERFSAEFPKEGPSILRIQQVVRGDSAAYFCASSPPNSRQSTYEQYFGPGTRLTVT.

There are a few counts of this clone. The chain employs TRBV28 and TRBJ1-2; unclear D gene. The CDR3 has 16 amino acids. Trimming left V 3 bases short and J 5 bases short, with 19 bases between. The germline CDR1 and CDR2 sequences are MDHEN and SYDVKM. The CDR3, as DNA: TGTGCCAGCAGTTTTCCCCCGACTGGGAGCCCATATGGCTACACCTTC. Residues: CASSFPPTGSPYGYTF.

The chain couples TRBV15 to TRBJ1-2; TRBD1 agrees at 7 bases. V shed 0 bases, J shed 4 bases, and the junction held 5 bases outside the gene matches. The germline gives CDR1 LNHNV, CDR2 YYDKDF (reference sequence). CDR3 size: 15 residues. CDR3 bases: TGTGCCACCAGCAGAGATATCGCAGGGGGCTATGGCTACACCTTC. This encodes CATSRDIAGGYGYTF.